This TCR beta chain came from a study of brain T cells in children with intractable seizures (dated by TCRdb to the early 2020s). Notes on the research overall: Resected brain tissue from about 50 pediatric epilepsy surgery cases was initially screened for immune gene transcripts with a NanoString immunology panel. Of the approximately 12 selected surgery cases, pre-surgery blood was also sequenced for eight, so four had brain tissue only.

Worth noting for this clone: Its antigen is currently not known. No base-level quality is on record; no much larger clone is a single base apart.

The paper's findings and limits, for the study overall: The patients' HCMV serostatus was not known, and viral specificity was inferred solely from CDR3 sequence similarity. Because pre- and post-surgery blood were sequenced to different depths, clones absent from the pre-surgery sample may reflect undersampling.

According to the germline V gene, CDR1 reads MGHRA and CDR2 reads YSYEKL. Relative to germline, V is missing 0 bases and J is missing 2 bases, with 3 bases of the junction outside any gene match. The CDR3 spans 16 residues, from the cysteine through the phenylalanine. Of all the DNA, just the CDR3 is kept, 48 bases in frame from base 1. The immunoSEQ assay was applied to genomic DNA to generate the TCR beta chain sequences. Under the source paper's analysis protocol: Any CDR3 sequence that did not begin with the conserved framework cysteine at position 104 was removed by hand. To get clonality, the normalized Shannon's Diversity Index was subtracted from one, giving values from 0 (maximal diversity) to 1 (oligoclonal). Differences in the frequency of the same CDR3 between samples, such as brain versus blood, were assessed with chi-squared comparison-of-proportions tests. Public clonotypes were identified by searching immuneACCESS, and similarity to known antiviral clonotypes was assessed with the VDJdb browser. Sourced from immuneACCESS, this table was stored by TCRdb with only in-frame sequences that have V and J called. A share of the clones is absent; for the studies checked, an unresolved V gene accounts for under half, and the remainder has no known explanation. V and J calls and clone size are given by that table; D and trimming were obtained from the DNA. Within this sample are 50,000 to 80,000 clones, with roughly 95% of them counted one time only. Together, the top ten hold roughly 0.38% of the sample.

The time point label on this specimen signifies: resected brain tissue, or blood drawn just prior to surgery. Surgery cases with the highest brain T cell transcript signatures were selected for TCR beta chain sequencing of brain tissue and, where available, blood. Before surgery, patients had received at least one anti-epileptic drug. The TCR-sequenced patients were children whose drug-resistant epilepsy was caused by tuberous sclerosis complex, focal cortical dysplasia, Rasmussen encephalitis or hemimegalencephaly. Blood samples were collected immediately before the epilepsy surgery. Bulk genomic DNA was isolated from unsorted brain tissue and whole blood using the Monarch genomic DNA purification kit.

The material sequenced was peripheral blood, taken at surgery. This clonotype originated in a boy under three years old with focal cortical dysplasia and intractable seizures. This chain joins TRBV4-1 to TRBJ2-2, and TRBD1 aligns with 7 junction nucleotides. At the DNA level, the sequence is TGCGCCAGCAGCCAAGAGGACAGGTTTAACACCGGGGAGCTGTTTTTT. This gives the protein CASSQEDRFNTGELFF.